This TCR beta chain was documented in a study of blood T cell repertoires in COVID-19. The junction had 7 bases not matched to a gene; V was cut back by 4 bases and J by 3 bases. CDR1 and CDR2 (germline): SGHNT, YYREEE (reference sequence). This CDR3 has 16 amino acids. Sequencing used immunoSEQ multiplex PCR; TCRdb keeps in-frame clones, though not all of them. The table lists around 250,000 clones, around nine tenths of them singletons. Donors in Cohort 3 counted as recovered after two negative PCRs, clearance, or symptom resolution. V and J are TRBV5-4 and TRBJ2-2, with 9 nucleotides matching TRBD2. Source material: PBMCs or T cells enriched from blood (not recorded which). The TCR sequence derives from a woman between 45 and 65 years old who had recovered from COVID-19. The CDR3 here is CASSGYSGSYTGELFF. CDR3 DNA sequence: TGTGCCAGCAGCGGGTATAGCGGGAGCTACACCGGGGAGCTGTTTTTT.